This T cell receptor (beta chain) came from a study of blood T cells in healthy people across ages (dated by TCRdb to the mid-2010s). In terms of the full investigation: In model experiments, template switching captured about one uniquely barcoded TCR beta cDNA molecule for every two T cells. To track age-related changes in TCR beta repertoire diversity, the study relied on deep sequencing normalized with unique cDNA molecular identifiers. For two donors (one aged 18 to 29 and one aged 80 or older), the study analyzed two additional independent replicas of 1 million unique cDNA reads from the same blood draw. The donors were divided into four age groups: young (average approximately 17 years), middle-aged (almost 40), aged (around 59) and long-lived (more than 75).

Donors were roughly 40 systemically healthy Caucasian individuals from Russia aged roughly 6 to 95 years. Each donor gave around 9.5 milliliters of peripheral blood, collected into EDTA-treated Vacutainer tubes. Ficoll-Paque density-gradient centrifugation was used to isolate PBMCs, with at least 6 million obtained per sample. Total RNA, at least 5 micrograms per sample, was extracted from PBMCs with Trizol reagent. For every donor, an aliquot of PBMCs went through flow cytometry to measure the percentages of naive CD45RAhigh/CD27high T cells. Overall results and qualifications from the work: Compared with the aged group, the long-lived group had more naive CD4+ T cells, fewer expanded clones and increased TCR diversity, suggesting age selection. Bulk unsorted PBMC profiling prevented conclusive comparison of naive and antigen-experienced compartments. The percentage of naive T cells measured by flow cytometry correlated strongly with observed TCR beta diversity. Because donor CMV infection status was unknown, age-related changes in expanded clonotypes were potentially confounded. Total diversity estimates from one million sequenced T cells were considered lower bounds and underestimates. Observed TCR beta diversity per million T cells fell roughly linearly with age, and a significant reduction was already apparent by age around 36.

Details on this clonotype: What antigen it recognizes has not been identified. The record has no base qualities; no much larger clone is one base away.

Library preparation was by 5' RACE. Data came from an Illumina HiSeq 2500. A second PCR of 7 to 11 cycles was performed with a sample-barcoded 5' primer and a J-beta primer mix. A template-switch 5' adaptor carrying 12 random nucleotides introduced a unique molecular identifier onto each TCR beta cDNA molecule. Each sample yielded at least 2.5 million CDR3-containing paired-end reads. First-strand cDNA was synthesized from all RNA with the Mint cDNA synthesis kit, primed by a TRBC-specific oligonucleotide. Following uracil-DNA glycosylase treatment, a first 18-cycle PCR with universal primers M1SS and BC2_uni_R was performed on all cDNA. The authors processed their data as follows. Each sample was normalized by randomly selecting 1 million high-quality reads, each carrying a distinct molecular identifier. Instead of being binned into consensus sequences, reads that shared molecular identifiers were thrown out. MiTCR, run with a Q25 quality threshold and the strictest error-elimination algorithm, handled CDR3 identification, clonotype clustering and error correction. A nonparametric unseen species model using Euler transformation provided a lower-bound estimate of total TCR beta diversity. The raw public reads went through TCRdb reprocessing: fastp at Q25, MiXCR clone calling, in-frame beta chains kept. Merged by CDR3 protein, the rows form single entries marked with the most common genes and DNA. These V and J calls rely on TCRdb rather than the paper's analysis. Within this sample are approximately 780,000 distinct CDR3 sequences, with more than 25% of them counted one time only. The ten biggest clones cover less than 3.5% of the sample.

As encoded in the germline V gene, CDR1 is SQVTM while CDR2 is ANQGSEA. Trimming at the junction amounts to 3 bases on V and 8 bases on J, and the germline ends lie 11 bases apart. The CDR3 measures 12 amino acids from cysteine to phenylalanine. Kept here is only the CDR3 DNA, which spans 36 bases and is read in frame from base 1. These data also formed part of another study, on T cells of mothers and their children. The other study reports the following: Nine systemically healthy Caucasian individuals, comprising three mothers and their six children, were included as donors. cDNA synthesis consumed the entire amount of extracted RNA, loaded at 1.5 ug RNA in each 15 ul reaction. In the second PCR, sample barcodes and 2-4 random nucleotides were introduced via the M1S primer. More than 9 million TCR beta CDR3 reads were obtained from each mother, and approximately 3 million reads were obtained from each child. Thymic selection similarly shapes TCR recombination output in related and unrelated pairs, with minor effect from inherited differences. Related mother-child pairs always showed normalized repertoire overlap that was slightly higher than in unrelated mother-child pairs, though the difference was never significant. Persistent microchimeric T cell clones were not detected, at a sensitivity of approximately 93 clones per million clonotypes. In the study, deep NGS was used to compare the TCR beta repertoires of mothers and children, and features distinguishing related mother-child pairs from unrelated individuals were sought. Mothers averaged roughly 40 +/- 4 years of age and children averaged around 10 +/- 4 years. After adapters were ligated using NEBNext reagents, the libraries underwent 100+100 nt paired-end sequencing on an Illumina HiSeq 2000. To avoid cross-contamination, the mother libraries and the child libraries were prepared a month apart and sequenced in separate runs. Each donor had between about 500,000 and 2,300,000 distinct TCR beta clonotypes identified. Naive TCR beta clonotypes were estimated from low-frequency clonotypes matched to each donor's FACS-determined naive share, without sorting.

What was sequenced was blood. The TCR originated in a boy aged 5-17 years in good health. The V and J segments used are TRBV29-1 and TRBJ2-4, and perhaps TRBD2 as D gene, on 5 matching bases. The CDR3 region: CSVEVGSHIQYF. The DNA sequence is TGCAGCGTTGAGGTGGGGAGTCACATTCAGTACTTC.